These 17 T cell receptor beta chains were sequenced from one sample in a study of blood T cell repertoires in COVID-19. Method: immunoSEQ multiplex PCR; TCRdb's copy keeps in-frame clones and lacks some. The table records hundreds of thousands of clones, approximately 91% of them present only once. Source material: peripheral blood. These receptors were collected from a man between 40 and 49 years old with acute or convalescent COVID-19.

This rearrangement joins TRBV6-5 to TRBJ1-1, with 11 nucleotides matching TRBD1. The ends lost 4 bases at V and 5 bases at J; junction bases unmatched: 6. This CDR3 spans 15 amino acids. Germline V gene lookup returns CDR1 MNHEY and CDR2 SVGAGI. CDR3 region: CASSSGQGAITEAFF. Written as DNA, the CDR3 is TGTGCCAGCAGTTCTGGACAGGGGGCGATAACTGAAGCTTTCTTT.

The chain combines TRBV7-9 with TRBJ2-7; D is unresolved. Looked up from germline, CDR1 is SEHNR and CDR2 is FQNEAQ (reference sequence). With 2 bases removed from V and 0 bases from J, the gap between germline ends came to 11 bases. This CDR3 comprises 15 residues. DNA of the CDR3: TGTGCCAGCAGCTTACCGACTGTCAGCTCCTACGAGCAGTACTTC. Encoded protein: CASSLPTVSSYEQYF.

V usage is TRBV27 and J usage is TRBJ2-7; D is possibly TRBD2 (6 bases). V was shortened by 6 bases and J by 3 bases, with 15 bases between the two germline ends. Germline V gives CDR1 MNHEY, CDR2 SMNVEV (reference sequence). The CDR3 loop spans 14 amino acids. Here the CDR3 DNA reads TGTGCCAGCAGCTTCCGCGGGACTTACTACGAGCAGTACTTC. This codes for CASSFRGTYYEQYF.

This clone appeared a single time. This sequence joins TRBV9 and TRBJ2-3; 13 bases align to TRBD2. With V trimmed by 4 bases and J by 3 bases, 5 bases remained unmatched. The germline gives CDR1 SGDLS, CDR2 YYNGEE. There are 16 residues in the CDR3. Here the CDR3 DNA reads TGTGCCAGCAGCCTGGGGACTAGCGGGATAACAGATACGCAGTATTTT. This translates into CASSLGTSGITDTQYF.

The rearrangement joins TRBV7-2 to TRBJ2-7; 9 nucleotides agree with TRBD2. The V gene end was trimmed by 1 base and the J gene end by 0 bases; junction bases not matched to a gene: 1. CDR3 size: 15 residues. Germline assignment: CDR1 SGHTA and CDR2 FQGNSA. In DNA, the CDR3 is TGTGCCAGCAGCTTAGTAGCGGGGGTCTCCTACGAGCAGTACTTC. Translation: CASSLVAGVSYEQYF. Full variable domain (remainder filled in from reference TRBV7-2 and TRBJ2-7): GAGVSQSPSNKVTEKGKDVELRCDPISGHTALYWYRQSLGQGLEFLIYFQGNSAPDKSGLPSDRFSAERTGGSVSTLTIQRTQQEDSAVYLCASSLVAGVSYEQYFGPGTRLTVT.

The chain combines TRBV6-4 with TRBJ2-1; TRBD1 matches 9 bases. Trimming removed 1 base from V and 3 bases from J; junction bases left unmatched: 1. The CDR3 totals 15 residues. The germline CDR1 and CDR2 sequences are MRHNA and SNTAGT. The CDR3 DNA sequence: TGTGCCAGCAGTGACTGGGACAGGGACTACAATGAGCAGTTCTTC. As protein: CASSDWDRDYNEQFF.

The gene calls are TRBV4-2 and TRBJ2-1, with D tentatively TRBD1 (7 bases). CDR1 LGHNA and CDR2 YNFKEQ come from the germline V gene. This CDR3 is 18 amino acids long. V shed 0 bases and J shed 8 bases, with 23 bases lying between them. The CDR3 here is CASSQDWRGRLTPDEQFF. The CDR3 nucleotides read TGTGCCAGCAGCCAAGATTGGAGGGGGCGCTTAACGCCTGATGAGCAGTTCTTC.

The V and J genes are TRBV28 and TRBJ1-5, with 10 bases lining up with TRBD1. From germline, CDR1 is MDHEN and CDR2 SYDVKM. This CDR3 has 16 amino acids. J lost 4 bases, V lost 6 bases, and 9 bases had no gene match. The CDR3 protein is CASSPSGTGDNQPQHF. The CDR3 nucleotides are TGTGCCAGCAGCCCCTCCGGGACAGGGGATAATCAGCCCCAGCATTTT.

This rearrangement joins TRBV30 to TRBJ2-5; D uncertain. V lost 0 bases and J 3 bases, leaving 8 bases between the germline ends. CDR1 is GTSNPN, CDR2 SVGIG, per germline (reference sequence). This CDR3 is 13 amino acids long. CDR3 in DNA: TGTGCCTGGAGTGTACAGAGAAAAGAGACCCAGTACTTC. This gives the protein CAWSVQRKETQYF. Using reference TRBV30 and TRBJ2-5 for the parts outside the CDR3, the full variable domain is SQTIHQWPATLVQPVGSPLSLECTVEGTSNPNLYWYRQAAGRGLQLLFYSVGIGQISSEVPQNLSASRPQDRQFILSSKKLLLSDSGFYLCAWSVQRKETQYFGPGTRLLVL.

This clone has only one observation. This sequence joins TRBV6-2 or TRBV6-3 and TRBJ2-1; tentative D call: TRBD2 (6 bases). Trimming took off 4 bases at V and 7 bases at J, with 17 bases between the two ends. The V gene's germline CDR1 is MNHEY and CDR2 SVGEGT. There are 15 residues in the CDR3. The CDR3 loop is CASSLLAPRGNEQFF. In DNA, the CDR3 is TGTGCCAGCAGTTTGCTAGCGCCCAGAGGTAATGAGCAGTTCTTC.

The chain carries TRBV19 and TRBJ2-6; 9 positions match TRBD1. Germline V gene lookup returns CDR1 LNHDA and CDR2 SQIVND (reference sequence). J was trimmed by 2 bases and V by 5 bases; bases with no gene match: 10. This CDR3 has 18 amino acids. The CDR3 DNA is TGTGCCAGTAGTTTCCGACAACAGGGGGCGCCTGGGGCCAACGTCCTGACTTTC. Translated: CASSFRQQGAPGANVLTF.

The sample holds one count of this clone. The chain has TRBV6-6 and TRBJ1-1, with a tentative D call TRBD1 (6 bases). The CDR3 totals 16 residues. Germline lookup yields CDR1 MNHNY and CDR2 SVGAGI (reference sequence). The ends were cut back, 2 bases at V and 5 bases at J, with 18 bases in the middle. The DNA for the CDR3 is TGTGCCAGCAGTTACCGATGGGGGCAGGGAGGGACTGAAGCTTTCTTT. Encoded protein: CASSYRWGQGGTEAFF.

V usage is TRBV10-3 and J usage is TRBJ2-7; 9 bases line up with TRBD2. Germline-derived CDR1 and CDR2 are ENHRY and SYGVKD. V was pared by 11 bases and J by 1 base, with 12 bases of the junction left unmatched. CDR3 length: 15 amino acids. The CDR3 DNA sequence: TGTGCCCCCACGGGGGCGGGAGGGTCTTCCTACGAGCAGTACTTC. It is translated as CAPTGAGGSSYEQYF.

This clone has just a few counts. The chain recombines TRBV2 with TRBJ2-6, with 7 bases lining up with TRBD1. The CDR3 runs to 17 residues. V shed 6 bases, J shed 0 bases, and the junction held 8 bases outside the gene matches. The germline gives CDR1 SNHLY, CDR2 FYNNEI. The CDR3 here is CASRLRDSLSGANVLTF. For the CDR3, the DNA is TGTGCCAGCAGGCTACGGGACAGCCTCTCTGGGGCCAACGTCCTGACTTTC.

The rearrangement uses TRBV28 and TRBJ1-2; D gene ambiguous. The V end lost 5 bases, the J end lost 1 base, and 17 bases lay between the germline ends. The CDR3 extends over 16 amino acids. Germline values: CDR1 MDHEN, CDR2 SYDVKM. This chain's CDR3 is CASSAHVGEINYGYTF. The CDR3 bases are TGTGCCAGCAGTGCCCACGTCGGGGAAATTAACTATGGCTACACCTTC.

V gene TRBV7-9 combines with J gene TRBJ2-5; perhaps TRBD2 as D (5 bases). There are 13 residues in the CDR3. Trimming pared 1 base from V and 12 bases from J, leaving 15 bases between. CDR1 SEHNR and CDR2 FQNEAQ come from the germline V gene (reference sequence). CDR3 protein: CASSLVADPEEYF. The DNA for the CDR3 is TGTGCCAGCAGCTTAGTCGCAGACCCGGAGGAGTACTTC.

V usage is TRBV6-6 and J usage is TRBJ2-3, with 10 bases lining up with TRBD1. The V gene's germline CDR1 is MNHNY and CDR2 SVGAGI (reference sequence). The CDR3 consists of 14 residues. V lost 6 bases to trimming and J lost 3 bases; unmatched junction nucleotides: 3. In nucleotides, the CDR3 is TGTGCCAGCAGGGGACAGGGGTGGACAGATACGCAGTATTTT. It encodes CASRGQGWTDTQYF.